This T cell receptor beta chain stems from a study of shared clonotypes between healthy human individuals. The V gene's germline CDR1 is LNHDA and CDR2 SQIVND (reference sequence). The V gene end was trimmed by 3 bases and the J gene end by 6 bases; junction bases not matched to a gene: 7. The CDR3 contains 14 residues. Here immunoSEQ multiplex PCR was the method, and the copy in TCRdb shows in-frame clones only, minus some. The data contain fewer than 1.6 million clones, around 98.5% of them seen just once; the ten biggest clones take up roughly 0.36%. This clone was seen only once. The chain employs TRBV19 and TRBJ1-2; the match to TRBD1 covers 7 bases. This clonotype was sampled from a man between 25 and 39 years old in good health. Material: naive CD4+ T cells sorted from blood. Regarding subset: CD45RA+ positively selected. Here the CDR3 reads CASSIPGGGHGYTF. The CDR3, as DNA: TGTGCCAGTAGTATTCCAGGGGGTGGCCATGGCTACACCTTC. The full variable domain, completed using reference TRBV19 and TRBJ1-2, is DGGITQSPKYLFRKEGQNVTLSCEQNLNHDAMYWYRQDPGQGLRLIYYSQIVNDFQKGDIAEGYSVSREKKESFPLTVTSAQKNPTAFYLCASSIPGGGHGYTFGSGTRLTVV.